The 23 T cell receptor beta chains below all came from one sample that was sequenced in a study of blood T cells in healthy people across ages. A J-beta primer mix and a sample-barcoded 5' primer were used in a second PCR of roughly 6 to 12 cycles. A single record per CDR3 protein comes from TCRdb applying MiXCR to the 5' RACE reads. The sample has about 580,000 distinct CDR3 sequences, under 55% seen once. Sequenced material: blood. The origin of the receptors is a man at least 80 years old in good health.

The V call is TRBV7-9, the J call TRBJ1-4; D is possibly TRBD1 (5 bases). The CDR3 is 15 residues long. V gave up 5 bases and J gave up 8 bases, with 18 bases separating them. Germline V gene sequence: CDR1 SEHNR, CDR2 FQNEAQ (reference sequence). The DNA of the CDR3 is TGTGCCAGCAGCGGAGCCGGGGCGACGTTGGAAAAACTGTTTTTT. It translates to CASSGAGATLEKLFF.

The chain carries TRBV5-1 and TRBJ1-2; D is uncertain. The germline gives CDR1 SGHRS, CDR2 YFSETQ. Trimming pared 1 base from V and 0 bases from J, leaving 10 bases between. The CDR3 covers 15 residues. This chain's CDR3 is CASSLSTAANYGYTF. For the CDR3, the DNA is TGCGCCAGCAGCTTGAGTACAGCCGCTAACTATGGCTACACCTTC. Based on the CDR3 plus reference TRBV5-1 and TRBJ1-2, the full variable domain is KAGVTQTPRYLIKTRGQQVTLSCSPISGHRSVSWYQQTPGQGLQFLFEYFSETQRNKGNFPGRFSGRQFSNSRSEMNVSTLELGDSALYLCASSLSTAANYGYTFGSGTRLTVV.

This clonotype occurred a few times. This chain connects TRBV20-1 to TRBJ2-1; D unclear. The CDR3 runs 11 residues. The germline gives CDR1 DFQATT, CDR2 SNEGSKA (reference sequence). The V gene lost 4 bases and the J gene lost 3 bases, with 4 bases spanning the gap. CDR3 DNA: TGCAGTGCTAACATCTACAATGAGCAGTTCTTC. It codes for CSANIYNEQFF.

The chain uses TRBV28 and TRBJ1-5, with D unclear. Germline CDR1 MDHEN, CDR2 SYDVKM. Trimming took 6 bases from V and 1 from J, leaving 16 bases between them. The CDR3 has 16 residues. DNA of the CDR3: TGTGCCAGCAGCCCGGAGGGATTGGGCAGCAATCAGCCCCAGCATTTT. As protein: CASSPEGLGSNQPQHF.

This chain links TRBV12-3 or TRBV12-4 with TRBJ2-1, with 13 bases matching TRBD2. This CDR3 contains 18 residues. J lost 4 bases, V lost 3 bases, and 9 bases had no gene match. DNA of the CDR3: TGTGCCAGCAGTTTCCTCACTAGCGGGAGGGCCTCATACAATGAGCAGTTCTTC. This codes for CASSFLTSGRASYNEQFF.

This clonotype came up a few times. The chain joins TRBV20-1 to TRBJ2-5, with 11 bases identical to TRBD2. The CDR3 length is 15 residues. Germline V gene data show CDR1 as DFQATT and CDR2 as SNEGSKA (reference sequence). Germline trimming cut 2 bases from V and 5 bases from J; bases unmatched to any gene: 7. In nucleotides, the CDR3 is TGCAGTGCTAGACCCACTAGCGGGAGCGGGGAGACCCAGTACTTC. Translating gives CSARPTSGSGETQYF.

J is TRBJ1-5 and V is TRBV20-1, with a tentative D call TRBD1 (5 bases). The CDR3 is 13 amino acids. The germline V gene has CDR1 DFQATT and CDR2 SNEGSKA (reference sequence). Trimming took 3 bases from V and 10 from J, leaving 16 bases between them. The CDR3 region is CSASFRGRGPQHF. In nucleotides, the CDR3 is TGCAGTGCTAGTTTCCGGGGTCGGGGCCCCCAGCATTTT.

This clonotype was seen a few times. V usage is TRBV7-3 and J usage is TRBJ2-3, with D perhaps given as TRBD1 or TRBD2 (5 bases each). The CDR3 is made up of 14 amino acids. Germline V CDR1 and CDR2: SGHTA, FQGTGA. V lost 3 bases to trimming and J lost 4 bases, with 11 bases between them. The CDR3 DNA reads TGTGCCAGCAGCTTGGACTTGGGGGCAGATACGCAGTATTTT. It encodes CASSLDLGADTQYF.

V is TRBV12-3 or TRBV12-4 and J is TRBJ2-2; no clear D gene. The length of the CDR3 is 14 residues. Trimming took off 3 bases at V and 6 bases at J, with 11 bases between the two ends. The CDR3 reads CASSFPYGPGELFF. CDR3 bases: TGTGCCAGCAGTTTCCCGTATGGCCCCGGGGAGCTGTTTTTT.

The chain carries TRBV9 and TRBJ2-7, with TRBD1 identical over 7 bases. Germline CDR1 and CDR2: SGDLS and YYNGEE. CDR3 length equals 17 residues. J was trimmed by 4 bases and V by 4 bases; bases with no gene match: 17. Here the CDR3 reads CASSPGLRGGDSYEQYF. DNA of the CDR3: TGTGCCAGCAGCCCCGGTCTGAGAGGGGGCGATTCATACGAGCAGTACTTC.

This CDR3 is CASSYYTSNQPQHF. The CDR3, as DNA: TGTGCCAGCAGCTATTACACAAGCAATCAGCCCCAGCATTTT. The genes are TRBV12-3 or TRBV12-4 and TRBJ1-5; D not resolved. Trimming cost V 6 bases and J 1 base, with 10 bases left between them. The CDR3 has 14 residues.

This clonotype was observed a few times. The chain has TRBV10-3 and TRBJ2-3; 10 bases are shared with TRBD2. With V trimmed by 5 bases and J by 6 bases, 14 bases remained unmatched. Germline CDR1 and CDR2: ENHRY and SYGVKD. The CDR3 loop spans 17 amino acids. CDR3 sequence (DNA): TGTGCCATCAGTTCTTGGGACCTTAGCGGGGGGCGCGATACGCAGTATTTT. Amino acids: CAISSWDLSGGRDTQYF.

This clonotype has a handful of counts. V and J are TRBV7-9 and TRBJ1-5; D remains unclear. V was clipped by 4 bases and J by 2 bases, with 6 bases between them. This CDR3 region has 13 residues. The germline CDR1 and CDR2 sequences are SEHNR and FQNEAQ (reference sequence). CDR3 in amino acids: CASSSIGNQPQHF. For the CDR3, the DNA is TGTGCCAGCAGCTCAATCGGCAATCAGCCCCAGCATTTT.

V is TRBV7-9 and J is TRBJ2-7, with 8 positions matching TRBD1. Trimming cost V 3 bases and J 2 bases; bases outside gene matches: 15. Germline V gene sequence: CDR1 SEHNR, CDR2 FQNEAQ (reference sequence). The CDR3 consists of 18 residues. The CDR3 nucleotides read TGTGCCAGCAGCTTTACGACCCCCGGGACAGGACCTACCTACGAGCAGTACTTC. Translation gives CASSFTTPGTGPTYEQYF.

The chain couples TRBV12-3 or TRBV12-4 to TRBJ2-7; 11 bases line up with TRBD2. V lost 4 bases, J lost 7 bases, and 12 bases stayed unmatched. The CDR3 loop spans 16 amino acids. This CDR3 reads CASSYRTSGLGNEQYF. The CDR3 nucleotides read TGTGCCAGCAGTTATAGGACTAGCGGGTTGGGAAATGAGCAGTACTTC.

This chain connects TRBV7-9 to TRBJ2-7, with unresolved D. V gave up 5 bases and J gave up 0 bases, with 8 bases separating them. Looked up from germline, CDR1 is SEHNR and CDR2 is FQNEAQ (reference sequence). There are 13 residues in the CDR3. CDR3 nucleotide sequence: TGTGCCAGCAGCCTTGGAATCTCCTACGAGCAGTACTTC. Protein product: CASSLGISYEQYF. Based on the CDR3 plus reference TRBV7-9 and TRBJ2-7, the full variable domain is DTGVSQNPRHKITKRGQNVTFRCDPISEHNRLYWYRQTLGQGPEFLTYFQNEAQLEKSRLLSDRFSAERPKGSFSTLEIQRTEQGDSAMYLCASSLGISYEQYFGPGTRLTVT.

There are a few counts of this clonotype. The chain couples TRBV12-3 or TRBV12-4 to TRBJ2-1, with TRBD2 identical over 9 bases. V was pared by 0 bases and J by 9 bases, with 9 bases of the junction left unmatched. The CDR3 runs 16 residues. Written as DNA, the CDR3 is TGTGCCAGCAGTTTAGCGGGTGGCGGGGGGGATAGTGAGCAGTTCTTC. This codes for CASSLAGGGGDSEQFF.

V is TRBV20-1 and J is TRBJ2-1, with D tentatively TRBD2 (5 bases). Germline values: CDR1 DFQATT, CDR2 SNEGSKA (reference sequence). The V end lost 6 bases, the J end lost 8 bases, and 14 bases lay between the germline ends. CDR3 size: 12 residues. The CDR3 region is CSAPRARHEQFF. CDR3 DNA: TGCAGTGCCCCGAGGGCGCGTCATGAGCAGTTCTTC.

This clonotype occurred a few times. The chain couples TRBV7-3 to TRBJ1-1; 9 nucleotides line up with TRBD1. Germline V gene sequence: CDR1 SGHTA, CDR2 FQGTGA. CDR3 length equals 15 residues. Trimming took 3 bases from V and 1 from J; bases not matched to a gene: 3. The CDR3 loop is CASSFTGGENTEAFF. The CDR3 DNA reads TGTGCCAGCAGCTTCACAGGGGGCGAGAACACTGAAGCTTTCTTT.

This clonotype has at least ten counts. The CDR3 nucleotides are TGTGCCAGCAGTTACTCGGGGACAGAAAAAGCTTTCTTT. Translating it yields CASSYSGTEKAFF. V is TRBV6-5 and J is TRBJ1-1, with 7 nucleotides matching TRBD1. Trimming cost V 0 bases and J 9 bases; bases outside gene matches: 4. There are 13 residues in the CDR3. Germline CDR1 MNHEY, CDR2 SVGAGI.

A note on this clonotype: A read error may be the cause here, since a much bigger clone is one base away. The chain has TRBV12-3 or TRBV12-4 and TRBJ1-1, with 7 nucleotides matching TRBD1. V shed 6 bases and J 4 bases; nucleotides not matched to a gene: 5. The CDR3 is 13 residues long. DNA of the CDR3: TGTGCCAGCAGACGACAGGGTTTCACTGAAGCTTTCTTT. It yields the protein CASRRQGFTEAFF.

This clonotype was detected only once. V is TRBV12-3 or TRBV12-4 and J is TRBJ1-5, with 7 bases fitting TRBD1. The V and J ends lost 1 base and 3 bases, in that order; junction bases with no gene match: 6. The CDR3 is 16 residues long. The DNA for the CDR3 is TGTGCCAGCAGTTTAGGCACAGGGGCCTTCAATCAGCCCCAGCATTTT. Protein product: CASSLGTGAFNQPQHF.

This clonotype has more than one count but fewer than ten. V and J are TRBV4-3 and TRBJ2-7, with no clear D. Germline V gene lookup returns CDR1 LGHNA and CDR2 YSLEER. Trimming pared 0 bases from V and 9 bases from J, leaving 12 bases between. The CDR3 runs 13 residues. This chain's CDR3 is CASSQEGLTGQYF. The CDR3, as DNA: TGCGCCAGCAGCCAAGAAGGATTAACGGGGCAGTACTTC.